The rows below give T cell receptor beta chains drawn from one sample of a study of blood T cell repertoires in COVID-19. Only in-frame clones appear in the TCRdb table, and some are missing; sequencing was by immunoSEQ multiplex PCR. The sample lists 250,000 to 400,000 clones, roughly 90% occurring once. What was sequenced was PBMCs or T cells enriched from blood (not recorded which). Receptors originate from a man between 60 and 75 years old who had recovered from COVID-19. Each CDR3 is given with its conserved first and last residue. D genes are given only for firm matches. Not every row has a clone size; where given, it reads once, few, many or a size class.

TRBV5-1	NA	few	TRBJ1-2	TGCGCCAGCAGCTTGGTGACAACGAATTATGGCTACACCTTC	CASSLVTTNYGYTF
TRBV7-3	NA	NA	TRBJ2-1	TGTGCCAGCAGCTTAGATCGTCGGGTTTCCAATGAGCAGTTCTTC	CASSLDRRVSNEQFF
TRBV7-3	TRBD1	NA	TRBJ1-1	TGTGCCAGCAGCACCACAGGGGGAACCATGAACACTGAAGCTTTCTTT	CASSTTGGTMNTEAFF
TRBV5-1	TRBD1	NA	TRBJ1-2	TGCGCCAGCAGCCACGGACAGGGGGCTTACTATGGCTACACCTTC	CASSHGQGAYYGYTF
TRBV5-1	TRBD2	NA	TRBJ2-7	TGCGCCAGCAGCCGGGGGACTAGCGGGAGTAGAATGACCTACGAGCAGTACTTC	CASSRGTSGSRMTYEQYF
TRBV10-2	NA	NA	TRBJ2-2	TGCGCCAGCACCGTTAGCGGTTTTAACACCGGGGAGCTGTTTTTT	CASTVSGFNTGELFF
TRBV11-2	NA	NA	TRBJ1-6	TGTGCCAGCAGCTTAGGAGCGGGGGCCGATTCACCCCTCCACTTT	CASSLGAGADSPLHF
TRBV5-6	NA	NA	TRBJ1-5	TGTGCCAGCAGCTTGGGGCTCACCAATCAGCCCCAGCATTTT	CASSLGLTNQPQHF
TRBV29-1	TRBD1	once	TRBJ2-5	TGCAGCGTTGGGGACAGGGGACGAGGAAAGACCCAGTACTTC	CSVGDRGRGKTQYF
TRBV7-2	NA	once	TRBJ2-4	TGTGCCAGCAGTACAGGAAACATTCAGTACTTC	CASSTGNIQYF
TRBV11-2	NA	NA	TRBJ2-5	TGTGCCAGCAGCTTTTTAACTACCCAGTACTTC	CASSFLTTQYF
TRBV10-1	TRBD1	NA	TRBJ1-2	TGCGCCAGCAGCGGGGACAGGAACTATGGCTACACCTTC	CASSGDRNYGYTF
TRBV6-5	TRBD1	once	TRBJ1-2	TGTGCCAGCAGTATCTCCGGGACAGGGGGCGGTGGCTACACCTTC	CASSISGTGGGGYTF
TRBV3-1/TRBV3-2	TRBD2	NA	TRBJ2-1	TGTGCCAGCAGCCTCCGGACTAGCGTCAATGAGCAGTTCTTC	CASSLRTSVNEQFF
TRBV30	TRBD1	NA	TRBJ2-7	TGTGCCTGGAACCCCGGCGGGGACAGGGGCACCTACGAGCAGTACTTC	CAWNPGGDRGTYEQYF
TRBV10-2	NA	NA	TRBJ1-4	TGCGCCAGCAGTGAGCGGGGAGGTAGTGAAAAACTGTTTTTT	CASSERGGSEKLFF
TRBV27	TRBD1	NA	TRBJ2-2	TGTGCCAGCAGTTTATCGACAGGGGGCGCGAGGAGGGAGCTGTTTTTT	CASSLSTGGARRELFF
TRBV7-6	NA	NA	TRBJ2-1	TGTGCCAGCAGCTATAACACAGGGAACAATGAGCAGTTCTTC	CASSYNTGNNEQFF
TRBV4-3	NA	NA	TRBJ2-3	TGCGCCAGCAGCCAAGACCGCGGCGGGGTTACAGATACGCAGTATTTT	CASSQDRGGVTDTQYF
TRBV2	TRBD2	NA	TRBJ2-2	TGTGCCAGCAGTCCAATAGCGGGAAACACCGGGGAGCTGTTTTTT	CASSPIAGNTGELFF
TRBV28	NA	NA	TRBJ1-2	TGTGCCAGCAGTTTATACGGGGGAACTAACTATGGCTACACCTTC	CASSLYGGTNYGYTF
TRBV28	TRBD1	once	TRBJ1-6	TGTGCCAGCAGACTTTTACAGGGGGCCAATTCACCCCTCCACTTT	CASRLLQGANSPLHF
TRBV2	TRBD1	few	TRBJ1-2	TGTGCCAGCTTAAAATCCGGGACAGACTATGGCTACACCTTC	CASLKSGTDYGYTF
TRBV3-1/TRBV3-2	NA	NA	TRBJ1-5	TGTGCCAGCAGCCAAGGGGCGGGGAACAATCAGCCCCAGCATTTT	CASSQGAGNNQPQHF
TRBV12-1	NA	NA	TRBJ1-2	TGTGCCAGCAGCCCAAGGGGGTGGAGTCTGGGTCTCCGTGGCTACACCTTC	CASSPRGWSLGLRGYTF
TRBV5-1	NA	once	TRBJ2-3	TGCGCCAGCAGCTTTCGGGACACAGATACGCAGTATTTT	CASSFRDTDTQYF
TRBV28	TRBD1	once	TRBJ1-5	TGTGCCAGCAGTTCTGAGACAGGGGCCGGCAATCAGCCCCAGCATTTT	CASSSETGAGNQPQHF
TRBV18	TRBD1	few	TRBJ2-7	TGTGCCAGCTCACCGGGGACAGGAGCCTACGAGCAGTACTTC	CASSPGTGAYEQYF
TRBV19	TRBD1	NA	TRBJ2-1	TGTGCCAGTAGTGCGGAAAGGACAGGGCCTGAGCAGTTCTTC	CASSAERTGPEQFF
TRBV19	NA	NA	TRBJ1-4	TGTGCCAGTAGTATTGCGCAGGGAAATGAAAAACTGTTTTTT	CASSIAQGNEKLFF
TRBV18	NA	NA	TRBJ1-1	TGTGCCAGCTCAACCGGTACTCAGGCTTCGAACACTGAAGCTTTCTTT	CASSTGTQASNTEAFF
TRBV11-3	NA	NA	TRBJ1-3	TGTGCCAGCAGCCTGGGAGGGATCGAAGGAAACACCATATATTTT	CASSLGGIEGNTIYF
TRBV16	TRBD1	few	TRBJ1-1	TGTGCCAGCAGCCCACAGGGGTACACTGAAGCTTTCTTT	CASSPQGYTEAFF
TRBV6-1	TRBD1	few	TRBJ2-7	TGTGCCAGCAGTGATCCGGGACAGGGCTACGAGCAGTACTTC	CASSDPGQGYEQYF
TRBV24-1	TRBD1	NA	TRBJ2-7	TGTGCCACCAGCCCGGGACAGAGCTCCTACGAGCAGTACTTC	CATSPGQSSYEQYF
TRBV10-1	TRBD1	NA	TRBJ1-1	TGCGCCAGCAGAATGGGACAGGGAGGCACTGAAGCTTTCTTT	CASRMGQGGTEAFF
TRBV5-5	TRBD1	NA	TRBJ1-1	TGTGCCAGCAGCGTACAGGGGGCGAACACTGAAGCTTTCTTT	CASSVQGANTEAFF
TRBV10-3	TRBD2	once	TRBJ2-1	TGTGCCATCAGTCCTAGGGCTAGCGGGGATTACAATGAGCAGTTCTTC	CAISPRASGDYNEQFF
TRBV18	TRBD1	NA	TRBJ1-6	TGTGCCAGCTCACCAACCGAGGGACAGATTAATTCACCCCTCCACTTT	CASSPTEGQINSPLHF
TRBV3-1/TRBV3-2	NA	NA	TRBJ2-3	TGTGCCAGCAGCCAAGTCCCCTCGAGCACAGATACGCAGTATTTT	CASSQVPSSTDTQYF
TRBV11-2	NA	NA	TRBJ2-7	TGTGCCAGCAGCTTATCCACCGGTGGTCTCGAGCAGTACTTC	CASSLSTGGLEQYF
TRBV19	TRBD2	few	TRBJ2-1	TGTGCCAGTAGTATTCGGGCTAGCGGGAACTCCTACAATGAGCAGTTCTTC	CASSIRASGNSYNEQFF
TRBV11-3	TRBD2	once	TRBJ2-2	TGTGCCAGCAGCTTAAGTGGATTTAGCGGGAGCACCGGGGAGCTGTTTTTT	CASSLSGFSGSTGELFF
TRBV10-2	NA	few	TRBJ1-1	TGCGCCAGCAGTGTCGGGGTATCTGAAGCTTTCTTT	CASSVGVSEAFF
TRBV10-3	NA	NA	TRBJ2-1	TGTGCCATCAGTGAGTCTCCCCGGATTAGGACTCGAGAGCAGTTCTTC	CAISESPRIRTREQFF
TRBV7-2	TRBD2	once	TRBJ2-2	TGTGCCAGCAGCCCCGGGACTAGTGGCACCGGGGAGCTGTTTTTT	CASSPGTSGTGELFF
TRBV19	NA	NA	TRBJ1-3	TGTGCCAGTAGTAGATTCGGGGGCTCTGGAAACACCATATATTTT	CASSRFGGSGNTIYF
TRBV5-1	TRBD1	few	TRBJ1-1	TGCGCCAGCAGCTCCTCAGGGACAGGGGTAGGGACTGAAGCTTTCTTT	CASSSSGTGVGTEAFF
TRBV9	NA	NA	TRBJ1-2	TGTGCCAGCAGCGTAGACGGACAAAGGGGCTATGGCTACACCTTC	CASSVDGQRGYGYTF
TRBV9	TRBD2	NA	TRBJ2-1	TGTGCCAGCAGCGCCGGACTAGCGGGAGGGAATGAGCAGTTCTTC	CASSAGLAGGNEQFF
TRBV11-2	TRBD1	NA	TRBJ2-1	TGTGCCAGCAGCTTAGAAGGCGCCAGGGGGACAGGGACCTACAATGAGCAGTTCTTC	CASSLEGARGTGTYNEQFF
TRBV9	NA	NA	TRBJ1-1	TGTGCCAGCAGCGTAGACAGCTCGACGAAAGCTTTCTTT	CASSVDSSTKAFF
TRBV10-1	NA	NA	TRBJ1-2	TGCGCCAGCAGTGGGCAGTCCTATGGCTACACCTTC	CASSGQSYGYTF
TRBV28	NA	NA	TRBJ2-5	TGTGCCAGCAGCAATACAGTGTTGGGAGAGACCCAGTACTTC	CASSNTVLGETQYF
TRBV5-4	TRBD2	NA	TRBJ2-3	TGTGCCAGCAGCTTGGGTAGCGGGAGAGGCACAGATACGCAGTATTTT	CASSLGSGRGTDTQYF